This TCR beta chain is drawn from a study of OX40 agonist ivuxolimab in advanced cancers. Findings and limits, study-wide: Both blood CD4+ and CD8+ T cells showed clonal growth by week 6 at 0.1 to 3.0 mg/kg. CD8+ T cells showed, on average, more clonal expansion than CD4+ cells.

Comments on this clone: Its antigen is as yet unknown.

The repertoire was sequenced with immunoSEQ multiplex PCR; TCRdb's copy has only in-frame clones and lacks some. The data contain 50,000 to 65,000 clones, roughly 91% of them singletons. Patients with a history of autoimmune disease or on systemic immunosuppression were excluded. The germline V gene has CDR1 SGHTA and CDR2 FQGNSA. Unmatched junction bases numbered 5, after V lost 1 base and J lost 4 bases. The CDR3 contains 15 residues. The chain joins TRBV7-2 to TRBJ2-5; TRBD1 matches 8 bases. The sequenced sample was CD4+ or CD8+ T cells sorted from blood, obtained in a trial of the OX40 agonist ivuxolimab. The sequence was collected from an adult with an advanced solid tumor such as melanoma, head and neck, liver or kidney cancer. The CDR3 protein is CASSLGGQGRETQYF. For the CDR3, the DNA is TGTGCCAGCAGCTTAGGCGGACAGGGTCGAGAGACCCAGTACTTC.